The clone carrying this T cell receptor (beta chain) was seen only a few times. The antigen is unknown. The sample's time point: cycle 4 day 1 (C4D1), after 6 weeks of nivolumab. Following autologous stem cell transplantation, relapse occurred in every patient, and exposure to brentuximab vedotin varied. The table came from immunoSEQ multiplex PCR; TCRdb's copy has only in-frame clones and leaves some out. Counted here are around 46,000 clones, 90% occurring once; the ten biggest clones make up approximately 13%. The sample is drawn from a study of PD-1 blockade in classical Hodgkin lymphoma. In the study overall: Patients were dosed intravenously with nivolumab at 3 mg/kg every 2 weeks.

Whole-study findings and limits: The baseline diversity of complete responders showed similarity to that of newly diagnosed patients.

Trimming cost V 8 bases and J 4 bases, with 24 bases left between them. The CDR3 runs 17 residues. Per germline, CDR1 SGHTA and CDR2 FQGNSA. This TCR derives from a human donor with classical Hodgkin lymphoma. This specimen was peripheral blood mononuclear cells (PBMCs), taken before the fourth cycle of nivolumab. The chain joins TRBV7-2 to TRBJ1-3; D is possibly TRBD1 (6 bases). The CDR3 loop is CASRGPSSLTGGNTIYF. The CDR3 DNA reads TGTGCCAGCCGCGGGCCCAGCAGCTTAACAGGGGGAAACACCATATATTTT.